This TCR beta chain was recovered during a study of blood T cell repertoires in COVID-19. Whole-study context: Acute-phase and convalescent COVID-19 samples originated in the United States, Italy and Spain.

The CDR3 covers 15 residues. V lost 5 bases, J lost 0 bases, and 11 bases lay in between. Looked up from germline, CDR1 is SGHAT and CDR2 is FQDESV (reference sequence). This clone appeared a single time. The table came from immunoSEQ multiplex PCR; TCRdb's copy has only in-frame clones and leaves some out. The sample gives roughly 67,000 clones, roughly 85% of which show up once; 20% to 25% is in the top ten. Source material: peripheral blood. This chain links TRBV11-1 with TRBJ1-3, with D possibly TRBD1 on 6 matching bases. This TCR came from a man between 50 and 59 years old with acute or convalescent COVID-19. In DNA form, the CDR3 reads TGTGCCAGCAGCCCATCGACAGGCTCTGGAAACACCATATATTTT. Translating gives CASSPSTGSGNTIYF.